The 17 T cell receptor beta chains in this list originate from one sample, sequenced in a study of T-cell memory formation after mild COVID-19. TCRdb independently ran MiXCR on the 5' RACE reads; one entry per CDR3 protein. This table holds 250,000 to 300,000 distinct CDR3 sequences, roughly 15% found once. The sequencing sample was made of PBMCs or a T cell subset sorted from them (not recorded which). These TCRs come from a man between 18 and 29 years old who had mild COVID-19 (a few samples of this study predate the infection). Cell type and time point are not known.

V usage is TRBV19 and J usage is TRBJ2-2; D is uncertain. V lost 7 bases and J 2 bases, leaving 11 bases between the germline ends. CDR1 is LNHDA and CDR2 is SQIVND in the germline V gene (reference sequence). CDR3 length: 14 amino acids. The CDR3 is CASNWQLNTGELFF. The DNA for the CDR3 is TGTGCCAGTAATTGGCAGCTTAACACCGGGGAGCTGTTTTTT.

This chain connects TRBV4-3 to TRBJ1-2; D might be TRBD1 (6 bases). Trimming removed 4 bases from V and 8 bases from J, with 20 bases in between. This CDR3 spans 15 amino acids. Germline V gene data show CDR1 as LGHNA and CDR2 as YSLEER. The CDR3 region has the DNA TGCGCCAGCAGCCCCCAAGAGGACAGACTGGGGGGCTACACCTTC. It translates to CASSPQEDRLGGYTF.

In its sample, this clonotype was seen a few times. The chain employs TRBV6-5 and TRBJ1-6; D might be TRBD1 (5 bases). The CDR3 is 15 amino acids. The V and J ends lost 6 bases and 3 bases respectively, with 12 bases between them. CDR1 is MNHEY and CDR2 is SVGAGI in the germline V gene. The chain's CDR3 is CASRRRDGYNSPLHF. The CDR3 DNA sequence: TGTGCCAGCAGGCGCCGGGACGGCTATAATTCACCCCTCCACTTT.

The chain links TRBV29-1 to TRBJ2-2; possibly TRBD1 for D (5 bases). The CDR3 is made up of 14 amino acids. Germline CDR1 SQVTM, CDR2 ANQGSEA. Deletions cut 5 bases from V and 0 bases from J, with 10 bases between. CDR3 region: CSVRARANTGELFF. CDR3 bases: TGCAGCGTTCGAGCCAGGGCGAACACCGGGGAGCTGTTTTTT.

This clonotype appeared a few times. In DNA form, the CDR3 reads TGCAGCGTTGAACTGCTTTCCTCCTACGAGCAGTACTTC. Residues: CSVELLSSYEQYF. The gene calls are TRBV29-1 and TRBJ2-7; no definite D call. Trimming cost V 2 bases and J 0 bases, with 8 bases left between them. The CDR3 has 13 residues. CDR1 is SQVTM, CDR2 ANQGSEA, per germline.

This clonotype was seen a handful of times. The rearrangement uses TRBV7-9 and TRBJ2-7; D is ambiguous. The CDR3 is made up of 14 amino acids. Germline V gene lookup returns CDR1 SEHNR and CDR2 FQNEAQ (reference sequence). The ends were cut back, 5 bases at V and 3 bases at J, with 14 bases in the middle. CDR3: CASSLHSGVYEQYV. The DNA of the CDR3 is TGTGCCAGCAGCCTACATTCTGGGGTCTACGAGCAGTACGTC.

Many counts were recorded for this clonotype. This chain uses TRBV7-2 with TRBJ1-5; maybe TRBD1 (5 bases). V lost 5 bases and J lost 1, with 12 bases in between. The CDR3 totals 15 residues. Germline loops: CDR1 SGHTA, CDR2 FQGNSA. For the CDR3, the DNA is TGTGCCAGCAGCCCCGGCGGGGCCAGCAATCAGCCCCAGCATTTT. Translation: CASSPGGASNQPQHF. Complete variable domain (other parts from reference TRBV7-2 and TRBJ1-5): GAGVSQSPSNKVTEKGKDVELRCDPISGHTALYWYRQSLGQGLEFLIYFQGNSAPDKSGLPSDRFSAERTGGSVSTLTIQRTQQEDSAVYLCASSPGGASNQPQHFGDGTRLSIL.

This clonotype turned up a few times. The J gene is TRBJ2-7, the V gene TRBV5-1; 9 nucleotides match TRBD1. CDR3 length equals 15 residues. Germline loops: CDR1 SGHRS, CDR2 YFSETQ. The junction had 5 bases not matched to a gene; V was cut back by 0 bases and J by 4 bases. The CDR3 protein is CASSLALGQGYEQYV. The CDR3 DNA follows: TGCGCCAGCAGCTTGGCCTTAGGACAGGGGTACGAGCAGTACGTC.

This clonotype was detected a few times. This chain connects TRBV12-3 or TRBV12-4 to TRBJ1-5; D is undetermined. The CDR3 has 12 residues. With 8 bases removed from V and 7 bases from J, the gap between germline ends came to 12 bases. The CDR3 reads CASLKRGQPQHF. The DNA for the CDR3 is TGTGCCAGCCTCAAACGCGGGCAGCCCCAGCATTTT.

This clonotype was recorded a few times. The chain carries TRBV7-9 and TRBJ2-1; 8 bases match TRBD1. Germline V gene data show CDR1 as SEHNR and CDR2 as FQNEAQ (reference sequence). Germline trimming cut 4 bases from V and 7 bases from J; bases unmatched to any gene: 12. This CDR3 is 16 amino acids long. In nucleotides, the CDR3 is TGTGCCAGCAGCTCGCTTCACAGGGGGGAGATAAATGAGCAGTTCTTC. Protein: CASSSLHRGEINEQFF.

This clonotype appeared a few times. The CDR3 spells CASSYSPPDTQYF. The CDR3 DNA is TGTGCCAGCAGTTACTCCCCGCCAGATACGCAGTATTTT. The chain uses TRBV6-5 and TRBJ2-3, with D hard to call. The CDR3 is 13 amino acids. Germline CDR1 MNHEY, CDR2 SVGAGI. V was shortened by 0 bases and J by 4 bases, with 5 bases between the two germline ends.

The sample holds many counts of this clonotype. The CDR3 sequence: CASSLGMDQPQHF. In nucleotides, the CDR3 is TGTGCCAGCAGCTTAGGGATGGATCAGCCCCAGCATTTT. This chain uses TRBV7-2 with TRBJ1-5, with D uncertain. V lost 1 base and J 5 bases, leaving 6 bases between the germline ends. In germline, CDR1 is SGHTA, CDR2 FQGNSA. CDR3 length equals 13 residues.

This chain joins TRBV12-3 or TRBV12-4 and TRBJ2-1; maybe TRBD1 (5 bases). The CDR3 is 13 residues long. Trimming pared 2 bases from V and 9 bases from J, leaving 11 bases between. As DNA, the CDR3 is TGTGCCAGCAGTTTATCAGGGCAGGGTGAGCAGTTCTTC. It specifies CASSLSGQGEQFF.

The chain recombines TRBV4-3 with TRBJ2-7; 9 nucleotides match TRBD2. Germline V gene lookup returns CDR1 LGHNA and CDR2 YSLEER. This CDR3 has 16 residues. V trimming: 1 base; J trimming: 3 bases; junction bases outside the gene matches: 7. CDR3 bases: TGCGCCAGCAGCCAAGCGGCTAGCGGGGCCTTCTACGAGCAGTACTTC. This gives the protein CASSQAASGAFYEQYF.

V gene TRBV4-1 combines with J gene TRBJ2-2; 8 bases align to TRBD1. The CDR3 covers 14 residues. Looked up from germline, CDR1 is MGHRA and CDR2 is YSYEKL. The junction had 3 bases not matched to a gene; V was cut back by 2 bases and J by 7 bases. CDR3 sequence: CASSQQGAGGELFF. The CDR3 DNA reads TGCGCCAGCAGCCAACAGGGGGCCGGCGGGGAGCTGTTTTTT.

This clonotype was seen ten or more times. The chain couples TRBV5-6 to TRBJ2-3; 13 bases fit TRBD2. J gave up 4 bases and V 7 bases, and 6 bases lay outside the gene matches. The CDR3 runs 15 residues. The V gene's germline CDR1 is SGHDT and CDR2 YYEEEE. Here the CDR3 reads CASSRLAGGADTQYF. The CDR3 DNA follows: TGTGCCAGCTCTAGACTAGCGGGGGGCGCAGATACGCAGTATTTT.

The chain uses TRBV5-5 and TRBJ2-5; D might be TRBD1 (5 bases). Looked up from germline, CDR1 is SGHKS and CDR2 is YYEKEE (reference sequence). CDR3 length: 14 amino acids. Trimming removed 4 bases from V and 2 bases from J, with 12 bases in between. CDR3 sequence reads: CASSARQIQETQYF. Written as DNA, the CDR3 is TGTGCCAGCAGCGCCCGACAGATTCAAGAGACCCAGTACTTC.